This T cell receptor beta chain was recorded in a study of blood T cell repertoires in COVID-19. Study in general: The United States, Italy and Spain provided the acute and convalescent COVID-19 samples.

TCRdb keeps only in-frame clones here, not all; method: immunoSEQ multiplex PCR. The sample consists of roughly 400,000 clones, roughly 84% of them appearing once. Germline V gives CDR1 MNHEY, CDR2 SMNVEV (reference sequence). The CDR3 totals 17 residues. J lost 5 bases, V lost 4 bases, and 16 bases had no gene match. Material: PBMCs or T cells enriched from blood (not recorded which). This rearrangement joins TRBV27 to TRBJ2-5, with 7 positions matching TRBD1. This sequence was found in a woman under 30 who had been exposed to COVID-19. DNA for the CDR3: TGTGCCAGCAGTTCCACCTTGACAGGGCAAGAAGTGGAGACCCAGTACTTC. The encoded protein is CASSSTLTGQEVETQYF.